A selection of T cell receptor beta chains follows, all from one sample in a study of blood T cell repertoires in COVID-19. Profiling relied on immunoSEQ multiplex PCR, and the TCRdb table lists in-frame clones only, not all of them. This table holds under 200,000 clones, approximately 90% found once. The sample consisted of peripheral blood. These receptors were collected from a man in his forties or fifties with acute or convalescent COVID-19. CDR3s include the opening cysteine and the closing phenylalanine or tryptophan. D genes are given only for firm matches. Rows give clone size only sometimes, using once, few, many, or a class for an expanded clone.

d_gene	abundance	v_gene	j_gene	CDR3nt	CDR3aa
-	once	TRBV12-3/TRBV12-4	TRBJ1-3	TGTGCCAGCAGTTTAGGTGGCGGAAACACCATATATTTT	CASSLGGGNTIYF
TRBD2	-	TRBV27	TRBJ2-1	TGTGCCAGCGAGGGCGGGGGAGCGGTGCAGTTCTTC	CASEGGGAVQFF
-	once	TRBV7-2	TRBJ2-3	TGTGCCAGCAGCTTTAGCCCAGATACGCAGTATTTT	CASSFSPDTQYF
TRBD1	-	TRBV6-5	TRBJ2-7	TGTGCCAGCAGACCCGGGACAGGGTCTTCCTACGAGCAGTACTTC	CASRPGTGSSYEQYF
-	-	TRBV29-1	TRBJ2-1	TGCAGCGTCTACAGGGTTTCCTACAATGAGCAGTTCTTC	CSVYRVSYNEQFF
TRBD1	few	TRBV29-1	TRBJ1-1	TGCAGCGTTGCCGGGGGACAGGGGGTAAAGAACACTGAAGCTTTCTTT	CSVAGGQGVKNTEAFF
TRBD2	-	TRBV4-3	TRBJ2-1	TGCGCCAGCAGCCAAGGGGCTAGCGGGGGGGAGCAGTTCTTC	CASSQGASGGEQFF
-	once	TRBV5-1	TRBJ2-5	TGCGCCAGCAGCTTGGCGGACCAAGAGACCCAGTACTTC	CASSLADQETQYF
TRBD1	-	TRBV11-2	TRBJ1-4	TGTGCCAGCAGCCCACAGGGGGCAGGGGAAAAACTGTTTTTT	CASSPQGAGEKLFF
TRBD2	-	TRBV7-9	TRBJ2-5	TGTGCCAGCATGGAAGCGGGGGCCTGGGGCGAGACCCAGTACTTC	CASMEAGAWGETQYF
TRBD1	-	TRBV7-9	TRBJ2-3	TGTGCCAGCAGCTTAGGAAGGGGACAGGGGACAGATACGCAGTATTTT	CASSLGRGQGTDTQYF
-	-	TRBV9	TRBJ1-1	TGTGCCAGCAGCGTAGACGGGAACACTGAAGCTTTCTTT	CASSVDGNTEAFF
TRBD2	-	TRBV5-4	TRBJ2-4	TGTGCCAGCAGCTTCAGTCCGACGGGAGGGGCTTCGAGGAGAAACATTCAGTACTTC	CASSFSPTGGASRRNIQYF
-	-	TRBV30	TRBJ2-1	TGTGCCTGGAGTGGCCTATACAATGAGCAGTTCTTC	CAWSGLYNEQFF
-	once	TRBV6-1	TRBJ2-3	TGTGCCAGCAGTGAAATTCGAGATACGCAGTATTTT	CASSEIRDTQYF
-	-	TRBV5-4	TRBJ1-6	TGTGCCAGCAGCATCAGGACAGCCAATTCACCCCTCCACTTT	CASSIRTANSPLHF
-	-	TRBV4-3	TRBJ1-5	TGCGCCAGCAGCCAAGATGTTTATTCTAATCAGCCCCAGCATTTT	CASSQDVYSNQPQHF
TRBD2	-	TRBV12-3/TRBV12-4	TRBJ2-3	TGTGCCAGCACCGGGGAGGGGGATACGCAGTATTTT	CASTGEGDTQYF